This T cell receptor beta chain stems from a study of cytomegalovirus exposure and HLA in healthy donors. With 60 Vbeta and 13 Jbeta primers, the PCR was carried out. Method: immunoSEQ multiplex PCR; TCRdb's copy keeps in-frame clones and lacks some. The sample lists 200,000 or so clones, about 77% occurring once. Per the germline V gene, CDR1 is SGDLS and CDR2 is YYNGEE. The CDR3 has 15 residues. V usage is TRBV9 and J usage is TRBJ2-5; D call uncertain. The DNA end is a closer match to TRBJ2-7, so the J assignment may be wrong. The source material was PBMCs. The TCR originated in a woman aged 25 to 39 in good health and CMV-seronegative. CDR3 protein: CASSVGDTNSYEQYF. CDR3 sequence (DNA): TGTGCCAGCAGCGTAGGAGATACTAACTCCTACGAGCAGTACTTC.